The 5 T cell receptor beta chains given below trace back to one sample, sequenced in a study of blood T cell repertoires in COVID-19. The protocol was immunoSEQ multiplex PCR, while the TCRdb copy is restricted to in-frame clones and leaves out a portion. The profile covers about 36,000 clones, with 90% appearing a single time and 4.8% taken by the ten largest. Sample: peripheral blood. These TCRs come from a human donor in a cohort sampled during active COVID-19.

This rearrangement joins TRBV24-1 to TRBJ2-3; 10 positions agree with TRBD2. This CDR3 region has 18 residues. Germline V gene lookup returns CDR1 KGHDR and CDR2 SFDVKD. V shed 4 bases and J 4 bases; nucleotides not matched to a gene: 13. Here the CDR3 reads CATSEKSSGRARADTQYF. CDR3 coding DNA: TGTGCCACCAGTGAGAAGTCGAGCGGGAGGGCCAGGGCAGATACGCAGTATTTT.

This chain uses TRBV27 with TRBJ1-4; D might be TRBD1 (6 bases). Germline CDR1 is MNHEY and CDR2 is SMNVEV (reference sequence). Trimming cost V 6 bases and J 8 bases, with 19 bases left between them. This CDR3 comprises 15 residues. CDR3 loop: CASRGPTGNREKLFF. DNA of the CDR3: TGTGCCAGCAGGGGCCCGACAGGCAATAGGGAAAAACTGTTTTTT.

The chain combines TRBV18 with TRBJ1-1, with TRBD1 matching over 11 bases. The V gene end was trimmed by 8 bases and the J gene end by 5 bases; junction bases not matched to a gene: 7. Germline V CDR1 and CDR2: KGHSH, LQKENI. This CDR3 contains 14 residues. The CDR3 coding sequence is TGTGCCAGCCGGACAGGGGGCTCGAATACTGAAGCTTTCTTT. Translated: CASRTGGSNTEAFF.

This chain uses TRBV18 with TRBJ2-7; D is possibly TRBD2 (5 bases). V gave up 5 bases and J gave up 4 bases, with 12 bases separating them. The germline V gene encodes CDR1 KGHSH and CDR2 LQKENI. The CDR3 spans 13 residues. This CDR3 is CASSKSGEYEQYF. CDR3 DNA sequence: TGTGCCAGCTCAAAGAGCGGAGAGTACGAGCAGTACTTC.

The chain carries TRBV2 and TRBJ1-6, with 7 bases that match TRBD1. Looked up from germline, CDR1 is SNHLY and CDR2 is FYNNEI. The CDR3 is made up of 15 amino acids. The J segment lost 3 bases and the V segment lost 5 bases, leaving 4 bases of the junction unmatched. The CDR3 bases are TGTGCCAGCAGTACAGGGGCCGGCTATAATTCACCCCTCCACTTT. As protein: CASSTGAGYNSPLHF.